The source of this TCR beta chain is a study of graft-versus-host responses after intestinal transplantation. Study context: The recipients all started with anti-thymocyte globulin induction and then took tacrolimus and steroids for around three years.

Here immunoSEQ multiplex PCR was the method, and the copy in TCRdb shows in-frame clones only, minus some. This sample has about 98,000 clones, with roughly 83% found just once. The CDR3 contains 16 residues. Per germline, CDR1 MNHNS and CDR2 SASEGT. Trimming removed 4 bases at V and 10 bases at J, with 20 bases between. This sequence originates from a human patient who received an intestinal transplant, so some T cells may come from the graft donor. The V and J genes are TRBV6-1 and TRBJ1-6; D possibly corresponds to TRBD1 (6 bases). Sequenced here: PBMCs, sampled 255 days after intestinal transplant. The CDR3 here is CASSAARGRRGSPLHF. Here the CDR3 DNA reads TGTGCCAGCAGTGCCGCCCGGGGGCGACGGGGGTCACCCCTCCACTTT.